The sequence of this T cell receptor beta chain was determined in a study of T-cell reconstitution after alpha-beta-depleted transplantation in children. Points from the study as a whole: Alpha-beta T cells present about two months after transplant were reported to originate from several hundred expanded graft clones. Day-60 TCRbeta diversity that was high in some patients was derived from surviving recipient T cells and thymic progenitors. Newly produced T cells mostly accounted for T-cell counts and diversity one year post-transplant.

TCRbeta library preparation incorporated unique molecular identifiers. TCRdb processed the PCR reads anew with MiXCR; each CDR3 protein has one entry. The profile shows 250,000 to 300,000 distinct CDR3 sequences, roughly a tenth of them singletons. The germline V gene encodes CDR1 WSHSY and CDR2 SAAADI. The length of the CDR3 is 16 residues. J gave up 9 bases and V 2 bases, and 9 bases lay outside the gene matches. The sample holds many counts of this clonotype. Its antigen is not identified. The chain links TRBV10-2 to TRBJ2-1, with 11 bases lining up with TRBD2. This TCR was recovered from a boy under three years old with acute myeloid leukemia, due to receive a stem cell transplant. The specimen was PBMCs, collected before TCRalphabeta/CD19-depleted stem cell transplant. CDR3 coding DNA: TGCGCCAGCAGTGAGCCGAGACTAGCGGGGCAGTGTGAGCAGTTCTTC. Protein: CASSEPRLAGQCEQFF.